This T cell receptor (beta chain) was captured in a study of tumor-infiltrating lymphocytes in primary liver carcinoma. Overall study: Tumors, staged T1-T3 N0M0, spanned about 4 to 11 cm. The number of productive TCRbeta reads per sample ranged from roughly 3.5 to 8 million and was similar across tissue types.

A constant-region primer primed TCR beta cDNA synthesis from 450 to 550 ng of total RNA. It was through three nested multiplex PCR rounds of slightly modified ARM-PCR that TCR beta libraries arose. The first two PCR rounds, around 11 cycles each, used TRBV1-TRBV30 forward primers and a C-beta reverse primer. MiXCR, applied by TCRdb to the multiplex PCR reads, yields one record per CDR3 protein. The profile shows approximately 330,000 distinct CDR3 sequences, 65% of them singletons. The researchers obtained blood RNA from unsorted whole blood and also extracted germline DNA. A roughly 4-milliliter peripheral blood sample was collected before surgery. Germline V lookup: CDR1 SGHAT, CDR2 FQNNGV. The length of the CDR3 is 15 residues. This clonotype was seen a few times. The antigen remains unidentified. An end of the junction differs from the germline gene, which may be a read error. Study-wide results and limits: CD4+ and CD8+ repertoires could not be compared in these unsorted bulk samples.

Sequences were obtained from peripheral blood. This chain uses TRBV11-2 with TRBJ2-3; D is unresolved. This sequence was found in a man between 35 and 55 years old with primary liver carcinoma and hepatitis B virus infection. In DNA form, the CDR3 reads TGTGTCAGCAGCTTAACGTCTAATCGCGCAGATGCGCAGTATTTT. This gives the protein CVSSLTSNRADAQYF.